This record covers a single T cell receptor (beta chain). This clone has a single count. The target of this receptor is not known. No much larger clonotype is one base removed from it; base qualities were not supplied. TCR beta libraries were generated from genomic DNA with the immunoSEQ kit, following the manufacturer's recommendations. Library preparation used a first multiplex PCR with proprietary primers, then a second PCR adding unique barcodes, with bead cleanups after each round. A positive control reaction and a negative control reaction, both provided in the kit, were run with every batch of samples. The final libraries were assessed on an Agilent 4200 TapeStation D1000 ScreenTape, pooled by volume, and quantified by qPCR. Sequencing was performed on an Illumina NextSeq500 using a MidOutput 150-cycle cartridge, with 156 Read1 cycles, 15 Index1 cycles, and the kit custom primers. The pooled library was loaded at approximately 0.99 pM, and about 21% PhiX control was spiked in. Regarding the original processing steps: Vendor-processed data were analyzed in R, and a clonotype was defined as all T cells sharing the same CDR3 nucleotide sequence. For clone abundance analyses, frequencies were normalized to the 10,000 most abundant clones per sample. Before analysis, public T cell clones were removed, and these numbered fewer than six per sample on average. A difference in abundance of at least 32-fold between compartments was used to define tumor-enriched and baseline blood-enriched clonotypes. Clonotypes expanded or contracted between blood time points were identified with a beta-binomial differential abundance model. Tumor-blood repertoire similarity was measured with the Baroni-Urbani and Buser coefficient, and group comparisons used two-tailed Wilcoxon tests in R. TCRdb provides this immuneACCESS table in a form limited to in-frame rearrangements. Some clones are lacking; in checked studies, under half of them reflect an unresolved V gene, and why the rest are absent is not known. For V, J and clone size, that table is used; D and trimming come from the DNA. The sample includes approximately 150,000 clones, with 80% to 90% observed a single time. Around a sixth of the sample is held by the ten biggest clonotypes.

This entry comes from a study of radiation and T cells in renal cell carcinoma (dated by TCRdb to between 2020 and 2021). Broadly, across the study: TCR beta sequencing covered around 50 samples in total, comprising around 25 tumors and around 27 peripheral blood samples. The final blood draw took place at 4 weeks after radiation, the same time as nephrectomy. Across all 53 samples, around 4,000,000 unique CDR3 nucleotide sequences, encoding 2,658,974 unique CDR3 amino acid sequences, were identified.

Per the publication, the time point label means: blood 4 weeks post-SBRT, at nephrectomy. The treatment or condition label on this specimen signifies: 15 Gy SBRT to primary tumor, nephrectomy 4 weeks later. The samples were drawn from a clinical trial, where primary renal cell carcinomas were treated with 15 Gy of stereotactic body radiation therapy and then removed by nephrectomy 4 weeks afterward. To follow tumor-enriched clonotypes, serial peripheral blood was collected from radiation-treated patients at baseline and at 2 weeks and 4 weeks after SBRT. Every patient had renal cell carcinoma of clear cell pathology. Genomic DNA for TCR sequencing was prepared using the QIAamp DNA Blood Mini Kit (Qiagen). Samples were included in the analyses only if all quality control checks were passed. Broad study findings and their caveats: Because pretreatment tumor biopsies were not available, the study could not determine whether clonotypes were already present within the tumor at baseline. In blood, the top tumor clonotypes increased between baseline and 2 weeks post-radiation and then shrank by 4 weeks, which suggests that tumor-resident clones expanded only transiently. Dynamics of the blood repertoire were not tracked past 4 weeks after treatment. With a single-armed trial design, the study had no way to address how radiation dose or scheduling affects the TCR repertoire.

Spanning cysteine to phenylalanine, the CDR3 consists of 13 amino acids. Kept here is only the CDR3 DNA, which spans 39 bases and is read in frame from base 1. Between the V and J ends, shortened by 0 bases and 11 bases respectively, the junction contains 13 bases. CDR1 and CDR2, looked up from the germline V gene, are MGHRA and YSYEKL. This TCR was recovered from a woman aged 45-65 years with renal cell carcinoma. This chain is built from TRBV4-1 and TRBJ1-1; TRBD1 might be the D gene, on 5 matching bases. Sample: blood, taken from a patient whose treatment included radiotherapy and nephrectomy. The CDR3 protein sequence reads: CASSQDGAGHAFF. The DNA is as follows: TGCGCCAGCAGCCAAGATGGGGCAGGACACGCTTTCTTT.